Sequencing of this TCR beta chain was carried out in a study of T cells after posttransplantation cyclophosphamide. Findings and limits, study-wide: Recipient CMV seropositivity and CMV reactivation strongly tracked TRB clonality.

Generated by immunoSEQ multiplex PCR, the TCRdb table keeps only in-frame clones and is missing some. This sample comprises about 7,700 clones, none seen once only. Cyclophosphamide on days +3 and +4 followed busulfan-fludarabine conditioning and a marrow graft. This clone was found many times. The target antigen is unknown. Germline assignment: CDR1 LNHNV and CDR2 YYDKDF (reference sequence). V was pared by 5 bases and J by 2 bases, with 4 bases of the junction left unmatched. This CDR3 is 14 amino acids long. This sequence joins TRBV15 and TRBJ1-2, with 8 bases aligning to TRBD1. The sequence came from an older female patient who received an allogeneic stem cell transplant from an unrelated donor, was CMV-positive, and had acute GVHD only. Some T cells may have originated in the graft donor. Sequenced here: PBMCs, sampled less than 95 days after allogeneic stem cell transplant with posttransplant cyclophosphamide. This CDR3 reads CATSARQGNYGYTF. CDR3 DNA sequence: TGTGCCACCAGCGCCAGACAGGGGAACTATGGCTACACCTTC.